This entry features one T cell receptor beta chain sequence. Its antigen is not identified. A junction end diverges from the germline sequence, so it may reflect a read error. Germline V gives CDR1 SGHVS, CDR2 FQNEAQ. The CDR3 has 17 residues. With a J-beta primer mix and a sample-barcoded 5' primer, a second PCR ran roughly 6 to 11 cycles. From the 5' RACE reads, TCRdb called clonotypes with MiXCR, one entry per CDR3 protein. This table has fewer than 700,000 distinct CDR3 sequences, roughly 41% appearing once. This specimen belongs to a study of blood T cells in healthy people across ages. Study-wide background: Every two T cells gave about one barcoded beta molecule via template switching. Study-level points and caveats: The lack of PBMC sorting stopped any conclusive naive versus antigen-experienced comparison.

Russia was home to the donors, healthy Caucasian individuals aged roughly 6 to 95. Each sample had at least 6 million PBMCs isolated. The TCR originated in a man at least 80 years old in good health. The sample comprised blood. The chain is built from TRBV7-8 and TRBJ2-7; 12 positions match TRBD2. CDR3 amino acids: CASSPPSRGLAGDERYF. CDR3 bases: TGTGCCAGCAGCCCGCCGTCCCGGGGACTAGCGGGCGACGAGCGGTACTTC.